This TCR beta chain was observed in a study of tumor-infiltrating lymphocytes in oesophageal squamous cell carcinoma. Per the germline V gene, CDR1 is SGHTA and CDR2 is FQGNSA. This CDR3 contains 18 residues. V lost 4 bases to trimming and J lost 4 bases; unmatched junction nucleotides: 14. This clonotype was seen a handful of times. TCRdb passed the PCR reads through MiXCR, listing each CDR3 protein once. The data hold more than 9,000 distinct CDR3 sequences, with roughly 54% observed a single time. The chain has TRBV7-2 and TRBJ2-1, with 9 bases identical to TRBD1. This TCR was sampled from a male donor with esophageal squamous cell carcinoma. The source material was esophageal tumor tissue. Here the CDR3 reads CASSSRLPGTGTYNEQFF. The CDR3 coding sequence is TGTGCCAGCAGCTCACGACTCCCCGGGACAGGGACATACAATGAGCAGTTCTTC.